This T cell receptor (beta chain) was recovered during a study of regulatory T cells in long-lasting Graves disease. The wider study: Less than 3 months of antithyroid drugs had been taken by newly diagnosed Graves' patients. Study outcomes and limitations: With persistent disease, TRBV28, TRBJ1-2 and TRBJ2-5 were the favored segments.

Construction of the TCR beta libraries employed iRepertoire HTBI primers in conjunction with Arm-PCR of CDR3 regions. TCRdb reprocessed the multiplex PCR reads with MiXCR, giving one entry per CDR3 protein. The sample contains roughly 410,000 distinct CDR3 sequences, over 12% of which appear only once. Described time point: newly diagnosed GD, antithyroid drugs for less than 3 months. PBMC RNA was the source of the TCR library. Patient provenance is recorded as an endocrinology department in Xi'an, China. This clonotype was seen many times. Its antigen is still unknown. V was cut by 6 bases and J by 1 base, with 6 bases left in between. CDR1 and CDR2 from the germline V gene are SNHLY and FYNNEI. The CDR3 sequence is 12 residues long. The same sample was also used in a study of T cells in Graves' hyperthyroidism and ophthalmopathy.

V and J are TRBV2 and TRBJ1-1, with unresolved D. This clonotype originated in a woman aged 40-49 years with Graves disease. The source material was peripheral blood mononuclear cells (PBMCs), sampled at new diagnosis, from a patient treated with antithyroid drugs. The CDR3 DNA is TGTGCCAGCAGATATCAGAACACTGAAGCTTTCTTT. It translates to CASRYQNTEAFF.